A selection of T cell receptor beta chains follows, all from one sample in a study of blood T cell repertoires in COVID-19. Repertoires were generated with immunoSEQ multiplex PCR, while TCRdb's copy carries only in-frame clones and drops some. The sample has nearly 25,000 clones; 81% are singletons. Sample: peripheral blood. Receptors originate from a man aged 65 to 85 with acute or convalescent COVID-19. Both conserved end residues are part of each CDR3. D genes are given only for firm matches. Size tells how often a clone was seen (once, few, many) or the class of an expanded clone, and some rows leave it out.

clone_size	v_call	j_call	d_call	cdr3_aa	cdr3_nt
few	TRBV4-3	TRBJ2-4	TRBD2	CASSPSLGSGSGEAKNIQYF	TGCGCCAGCAGCCCCTCGTTAGGTAGCGGGAGCGGGGAGGCCAAAAACATTCAGTACTTC
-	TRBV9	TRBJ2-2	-	CASSAIGGGQEYTGELFF	TGTGCCAGCAGCGCGATAGGGGGAGGACAGGAATACACCGGGGAGCTGTTTTTT
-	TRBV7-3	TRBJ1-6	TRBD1	CASSLGGTGANSPLHF	TGTGCCAGCAGCTTAGGGGGGACAGGGGCCAATTCACCCCTCCACTTT
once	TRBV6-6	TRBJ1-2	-	CASRYYGTDIYGYTF	TGTGCCAGCAGGTACTACGGGACTGACATCTATGGCTACACCTTC
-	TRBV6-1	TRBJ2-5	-	CASSDHRAGKETQYF	TGTGCCAGCAGTGACCACAGGGCAGGAAAAGAGACCCAGTACTTC
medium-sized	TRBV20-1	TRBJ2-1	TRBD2	CSASPLAVREQFF	TGCAGTGCTAGTCCACTAGCGGTTCGTGAGCAGTTCTTC
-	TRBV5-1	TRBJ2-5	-	CASSPQGPQETQYF	TGCGCCAGCAGCCCTCAGGGGCCTCAAGAGACCCAGTACTTC
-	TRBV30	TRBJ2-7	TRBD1	CAWSFGTGLYEQYF	TGTGCCTGGAGCTTCGGGACAGGGTTGTACGAGCAGTACTTC
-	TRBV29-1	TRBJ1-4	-	CSVGVGRATNEKLFF	TGCAGCGTTGGGGTAGGGAGAGCAACTAATGAAAAACTGTTTTTT
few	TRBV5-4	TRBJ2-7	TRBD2	CASSLVSAGGFYEQYF	TGTGCCAGCAGCTTGGTTTCGGCGGGAGGATTCTACGAGCAGTACTTC
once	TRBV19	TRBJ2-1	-	CASSSGTVNNEQFF	TGTGCCAGTAGTAGCGGGACGGTCAACAATGAGCAGTTCTTC
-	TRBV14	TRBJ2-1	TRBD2	CASSRLRAERGAREQFF	TGTGCCAGCAGCCGTCTTCGTGCCGAGCGGGGGGCTCGAGAGCAGTTCTTC
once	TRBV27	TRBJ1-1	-	CASSLGRGGRTEAFF	TGTGCCAGCAGTTTGGGGCGCGGGGGTAGAACTGAAGCTTTCTTT
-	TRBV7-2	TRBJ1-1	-	CASSIHRAEAFF	TGTGCCAGCAGCATCCACAGGGCTGAAGCTTTCTTT
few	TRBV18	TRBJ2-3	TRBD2	CASSPLAAGNMGEAQYF	TGTGCCAGCTCACCACTCGCAGCGGGGAATATGGGGGAGGCGCAGTATTTT
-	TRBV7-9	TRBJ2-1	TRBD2	CASSSGLVRFF	TGTGCCAGCAGCTCGGGACTAGTGAGGTTCTTC
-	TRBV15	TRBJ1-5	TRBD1	CATSRTGGNQPQHF	TGTGCCACCAGCCGGACAGGGGGGAATCAGCCCCAGCATTTT
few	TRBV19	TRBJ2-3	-	CASSLVAVTDTQYF	TGTGCCAGTAGTCTGGTCGCGGTCACAGATACGCAGTATTTT
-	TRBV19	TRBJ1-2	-	CASSPGRGKGGYTF	TGTGCCAGTAGTCCCGGCAGGGGAAAAGGTGGCTACACCTTC
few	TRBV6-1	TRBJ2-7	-	CASSEAGGDYEQYF	TGTGCCAGCAGTGAAGCGGGCGGGGACTACGAGCAGTACTTC
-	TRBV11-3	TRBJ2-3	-	CASSLEGLAGEITDTQYF	TGTGCCAGCAGCTTAGAGGGCCTGGCAGGCGAGATCACAGATACGCAGTATTTT
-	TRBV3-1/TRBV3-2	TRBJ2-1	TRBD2	CASSQFSGRRNEQFF	TGTGCCAGCAGCCAGTTTAGCGGGAGGCGTAATGAGCAGTTCTTC
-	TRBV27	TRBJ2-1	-	CASSLTGTGGAGASGRHEQFF	TGTGCCAGCAGTTTAACCGGGACAGGGGGCGCTGGGGCTAGCGGGAGGCACGAGCAGTTCTTC
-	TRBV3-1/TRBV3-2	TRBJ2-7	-	CASGAGHEQYF	TGTGCCAGCGGGGCCGGGCACGAGCAGTACTTC
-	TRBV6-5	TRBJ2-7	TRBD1	CASSRQQGASYEQYF	TGTGCCAGCAGCCGGCAGCAGGGGGCGTCCTACGAGCAGTACTTC
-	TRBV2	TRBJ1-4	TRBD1	CASSTGQGFEKLFF	TGTGCCAGCAGCACCGGACAGGGCTTTGAAAAACTGTTTTTT
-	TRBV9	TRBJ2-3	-	CASSAADTQYF	TGTGCCAGCAGCGCCGCAGATACGCAGTATTTT
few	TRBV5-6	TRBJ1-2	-	CASHEGDYGYTF	TGTGCCAGCCATGAGGGGGACTATGGCTACACCTTC
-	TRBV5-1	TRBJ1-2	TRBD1	CASSSGQGQGYTF	TGCGCCAGCAGCTCCGGACAGGGGCAGGGCTACACCTTC
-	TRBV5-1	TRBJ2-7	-	CASSFGEINEQYF	TGCGCCAGCAGCTTTGGGGAGATCAACGAGCAGTACTTC
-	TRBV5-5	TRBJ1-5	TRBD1	CASSSTIGQGVEPQHF	TGTGCCAGCAGCTCAACCATAGGACAGGGAGTTGAGCCCCAGCATTTT
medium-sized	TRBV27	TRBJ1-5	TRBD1	CASSPWGQSNQPQHF	TGTGCCAGCAGTCCGTGGGGACAGAGCAATCAGCCCCAGCATTTT
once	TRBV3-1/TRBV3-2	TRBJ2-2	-	CASSQESPGNTGELFF	TGTGCCAGCAGCCAAGAGAGTCCAGGGAACACCGGGGAGCTGTTTTTT
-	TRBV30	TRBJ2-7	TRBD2	CAWSPGTSDNEQYF	TGTGCCTGGAGTCCCGGGACTAGCGATAACGAGCAGTACTTC
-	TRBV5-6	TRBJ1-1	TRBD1	CATQGGLNTEAFF	TGTGCCACCCAAGGGGGCTTGAACACTGAAGCTTTCTTT
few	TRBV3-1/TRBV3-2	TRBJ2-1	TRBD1	CASSRDRGHYNEQFF	TGTGCCAGCAGCCGGGACAGGGGGCACTACAATGAGCAGTTCTTC
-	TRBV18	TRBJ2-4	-	CASSPLPRTPNPKNIQYF	TGTGCCAGCTCACCATTGCCTAGGACACCGAATCCCAAAAACATTCAGTACTTC
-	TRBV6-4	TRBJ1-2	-	CASNQGTSIPGGYTF	TGTGCCAGCAACCAGGGGACGTCTATACCGGGGGGCTACACCTTC
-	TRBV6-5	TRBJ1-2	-	CASSYQGSSGYTF	TGTGCCAGCAGTTACCAGGGGAGTTCTGGCTACACCTTC
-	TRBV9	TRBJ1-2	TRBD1	CASSARQGSVGYTF	TGTGCCAGCAGCGCCCGACAGGGGTCCGTCGGCTACACCTTC
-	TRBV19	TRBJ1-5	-	CASSITGNQPQHF	TGTGCCAGTAGTATCACGGGGAATCAGCCCCAGCATTTT
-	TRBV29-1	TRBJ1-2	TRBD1	CSVGVLQGLDYGYTF	TGCAGCGTTGGGGTTTTACAGGGGCTCGACTATGGCTACACCTTC